The rows below give T cell receptor beta chains drawn from one sample of a study of regulatory T cells in long-lasting Graves disease. MiXCR, applied by TCRdb to the multiplex PCR reads, yields one record per CDR3 protein. The sample lists a few hundred thousand distinct CDR3 sequences; 10% to 15% were seen once. Another study also made use of these data, one on T cells in Graves' hyperthyroidism and ophthalmopathy.

The sample consisted of peripheral blood mononuclear cells (PBMCs), taken at new diagnosis, from a patient treated with antithyroid drugs. These receptors originate from a woman aged 18 to 35 with Graves disease. CDR3s include the opening cysteine and the closing phenylalanine or tryptophan. Each record gives: clone size, V gene, D gene, J gene, CDR3 protein, CDR3 DNA. A D gene is named only where the DNA matches it firmly. Where a row states a size, it is once, few, many or the class of an expanded clone; other rows omit it.

clone_size: many; v_call: TRBV7-9; d_call: TRBD1; j_call: TRBJ1-1; cdr3_aa: CASSPRDRGRLNTEAFF; cdr3_nt: TGTGCCAGCAGCCCCCGGGACAGGGGGCGATTGAACACTGAAGCTTTCTTT
clone_size: -; v_call: TRBV12-3/TRBV12-4; d_call: -; j_call: TRBJ1-1; cdr3_aa: CASSLGEPEAFF; cdr3_nt: TGTGCCAGCAGTTTAGGGGAGCCTGAAGCTTTCTTT
clone_size: -; v_call: TRBV2; d_call: -; j_call: TRBJ1-3; cdr3_aa: CVSTQKSAGNTIYF; cdr3_nt: TGTGTCAGCACACAGAAATCCGCTGGAAACACCATATATTTT
clone_size: many; v_call: TRBV6-1; d_call: -; j_call: TRBJ2-1; cdr3_aa: CASSRRRRSLLSYNEQFF; cdr3_nt: TGTGCCAGCAGCCGCAGACGGCGGAGCCTACTCTCCTACAATGAGCAGTTCTTC
clone_size: many; v_call: TRBV7-8; d_call: -; j_call: TRBJ2-2; cdr3_aa: CASSSRAGANTGELFF; cdr3_nt: TGTGCCAGCAGCTCCCGAGCAGGGGCGAACACCGGGGAGCTGTTTTTT
clone_size: many; v_call: TRBV7-9; d_call: TRBD2; j_call: TRBJ2-1; cdr3_aa: CASSLGAGAYNEQFF; cdr3_nt: TGTGCCAGCAGCTTAGGGGCGGGGGCCTACAATGAGCAGTTCTTC
clone_size: many; v_call: TRBV27; d_call: -; j_call: TRBJ2-1; cdr3_aa: CASSSGYSYNEQFF; cdr3_nt: TGTGCCAGCAGTTCTGGATACTCCTACAATGAGCAGTTCTTC
clone_size: few; v_call: TRBV19; d_call: -; j_call: TRBJ2-1; cdr3_aa: CASSIPPGDEQFF; cdr3_nt: TGTGCCAGTAGTATACCGCCCGGCGATGAGCAGTTCTTC
clone_size: many; v_call: TRBV11-1; d_call: -; j_call: TRBJ2-3; cdr3_aa: CASTKVPDTQYF; cdr3_nt: TGTGCCAGCACCAAGGTCCCAGATACGCAGTATTTT
clone_size: few; v_call: TRBV4-3; d_call: -; j_call: TRBJ2-1; cdr3_aa: CASSQGVGGGNNEQFF; cdr3_nt: TGCGCCAGCAGCCAAGGTGTGGGGGGCGGCAACAATGAGCAGTTCTTC
clone_size: few; v_call: TRBV11-2; d_call: -; j_call: TRBJ2-7; cdr3_aa: CASSLVGTAALYEQYF; cdr3_nt: TGTGCCAGCAGCTTAGTTGGGACTGCAGCCCTCTACGAGCAGTACTTC
clone_size: -; v_call: TRBV7-8; d_call: TRBD2; j_call: TRBJ2-1; cdr3_aa: CASSSRTSDGQFF; cdr3_nt: TGTGCCAGCAGCTCTCGGACTAGCGATGGGCAGTTCTTC
clone_size: many; v_call: TRBV29-1; d_call: TRBD2; j_call: TRBJ2-1; cdr3_aa: CSGRLAGVYNEQFF; cdr3_nt: TGCAGCGGACGACTAGCGGGAGTCTACAATGAGCAGTTCTTC
clone_size: many; v_call: TRBV20-1; d_call: -; j_call: TRBJ1-5; cdr3_aa: CSARRIVDQPQHF; cdr3_nt: TGCAGTGCTCGACGGATAGTAGATCAGCCCCAGCATTTT
clone_size: many; v_call: TRBV2; d_call: TRBD2; j_call: TRBJ2-5; cdr3_aa: CASIPGLQKETQYF; cdr3_nt: TGTGCCAGTATACCGGGACTACAAAAAGAGACCCAGTACTTC
clone_size: many; v_call: TRBV2; d_call: -; j_call: TRBJ1-1; cdr3_aa: CATQRTQRNTEAFF; cdr3_nt: TGTGCCACTCAGAGGACCCAGAGGAACACTGAAGCTTTCTTT
clone_size: -; v_call: TRBV19; d_call: -; j_call: TRBJ2-2; cdr3_aa: CASSINLPGELFF; cdr3_nt: TGTGCCAGTAGTATAAATCTTCCCGGGGAGCTGTTTTTT
clone_size: many; v_call: TRBV19; d_call: -; j_call: TRBJ2-7; cdr3_aa: CASSMAFDSSYEQYF; cdr3_nt: TGTGCCAGTAGTATGGCTTTCGACAGTTCCTACGAGCAGTACTTC
clone_size: few; v_call: TRBV7-2; d_call: TRBD2; j_call: TRBJ2-1; cdr3_aa: CASSRGGGGYNEQFF; cdr3_nt: TGTGCCAGCAGCCGTGGGGGGGGAGGGTACAATGAGCAGTTCTTC
clone_size: -; v_call: TRBV7-8; d_call: TRBD1; j_call: TRBJ1-6; cdr3_aa: CASSLEGTAITPLHF; cdr3_nt: TGTGCCAGCAGCTTAGAGGGGACAGCCATTACACCCCTCCACTTT
clone_size: many; v_call: TRBV2; d_call: -; j_call: TRBJ2-3; cdr3_aa: CASSTRTDTQYF; cdr3_nt: TGTGCCAGCAGCACCCGCACAGATACGCAGTATTTT
clone_size: -; v_call: TRBV4-3; d_call: TRBD2; j_call: TRBJ2-1; cdr3_aa: CTSSQGLDPSNEQFF; cdr3_nt: TGCACCAGCAGTCAAGGACTAGATCCATCCAATGAGCAGTTCTTC
clone_size: many; v_call: TRBV12-3/TRBV12-4; d_call: -; j_call: TRBJ2-2; cdr3_aa: CASSFRLYAFTGELFF; cdr3_nt: TGTGCCAGCAGTTTCCGACTATATGCCTTCACCGGGGAGCTGTTTTTT
clone_size: -; v_call: TRBV30; d_call: -; j_call: TRBJ2-5; cdr3_aa: CAWSPGRIGFLQETQYF; cdr3_nt: TGTGCCTGGAGTCCGGGAAGGATAGGATTCCTCCAAGAGACCCAGTACTTC
clone_size: many; v_call: TRBV7-2; d_call: -; j_call: TRBJ2-2; cdr3_aa: CASSPPGRRTGELFF; cdr3_nt: TGTGCCAGCAGCCCCCCGGGGAGAAGGACCGGGGAGCTGTTTTTT
clone_size: many; v_call: TRBV5-4; d_call: TRBD2; j_call: TRBJ2-5; cdr3_aa: CASSFLAADETQYF; cdr3_nt: TGTGCCAGCAGCTTCCTAGCGGCCGACGAGACCCAGTACTTC
clone_size: many; v_call: TRBV2; d_call: TRBD2; j_call: TRBJ2-2; cdr3_aa: CATGGTRTGELFF; cdr3_nt: TGTGCCACGGGTGGGACTAGGACCGGGGAGCTGTTTTTT
clone_size: few; v_call: TRBV18; d_call: -; j_call: TRBJ2-1; cdr3_aa: CASHLRTGDDEQFF; cdr3_nt: TGTGCCAGCCACTTGCGGACGGGAGATGATGAGCAGTTCTTC
clone_size: many; v_call: TRBV2; d_call: -; j_call: TRBJ2-4; cdr3_aa: CASTKTVSKNIQYF; cdr3_nt: TGTGCCAGCACAAAAACAGTTTCCAAAAACATTCAGTACTTC
clone_size: -; v_call: TRBV10-3; d_call: -; j_call: TRBJ2-5; cdr3_aa: CAISERDIQETQYF; cdr3_nt: TGTGCCATCAGTGAGAGGGACATCCAAGAGACCCAGTACTTC
clone_size: -; v_call: TRBV4-2; d_call: TRBD1; j_call: TRBJ2-3; cdr3_aa: CASSQDPGTADTQYF; cdr3_nt: TGTGCCAGCAGCCAAGACCCCGGGACAGCAGATACGCAGTATTTT
clone_size: many; v_call: TRBV6-1; d_call: -; j_call: TRBJ1-5; cdr3_aa: CATPGTSSGSNQPQHF; cdr3_nt: TGTGCCACCCCGGGGACTTCGAGTGGTAGCAATCAGCCCCAGCATTTT
clone_size: many; v_call: TRBV2; d_call: -; j_call: TRBJ2-4; cdr3_aa: CASSEAFVRGRLAKNIQYF; cdr3_nt: TGTGCCAGCAGTGAAGCATTCGTTAGGGGACGACTGGCCAAAAACATTCAGTACTTC
clone_size: -; v_call: TRBV7-3; d_call: -; j_call: TRBJ1-1; cdr3_aa: CASADYLGTEAFF; cdr3_nt: TGTGCCAGCGCCGACTATCTCGGCACTGAAGCTTTCTTT
clone_size: many; v_call: TRBV7-2; d_call: TRBD1; j_call: TRBJ2-5; cdr3_aa: CASSRIKGQQYF; cdr3_nt: TGTGCCAGCAGCCGCATTAAGGGACAGCAGTACTTC
clone_size: many; v_call: TRBV12-3/TRBV12-4; d_call: TRBD2; j_call: TRBJ2-1; cdr3_aa: CASSPTSARENEQFF; cdr3_nt: TGTGCCAGCAGCCCGACTAGCGCCCGAGAGAATGAGCAGTTCTTC
clone_size: few; v_call: TRBV5-4; d_call: -; j_call: TRBJ2-1; cdr3_aa: CASYSVGRVNEQFF; cdr3_nt: TGTGCCAGCTATAGCGTGGGTCGCGTCAATGAGCAGTTCTTC
clone_size: few; v_call: TRBV20-1; d_call: TRBD2; j_call: TRBJ2-1; cdr3_aa: CSASADSGLAGAYYNEQFF; cdr3_nt: TGCAGTGCTAGTGCGGACTCGGGACTAGCGGGTGCGTACTACAATGAGCAGTTCTTC
clone_size: -; v_call: TRBV4-3; d_call: TRBD1; j_call: TRBJ2-6; cdr3_aa: CASSQDRVGANVLTF; cdr3_nt: TGCGCCAGCAGCCAGGACAGGGTTGGGGCCAACGTCCTGACTTTC
clone_size: -; v_call: TRBV12-5; d_call: -; j_call: TRBJ1-3; cdr3_aa: CASGALGTESGNTIYF; cdr3_nt: TGTGCTAGTGGTGCCCTGGGGACTGAATCTGGAAACACCATATATTTT
clone_size: -; v_call: TRBV28; d_call: TRBD1; j_call: TRBJ2-7; cdr3_aa: CASRRRQGPYEQYF; cdr3_nt: TGTGCCAGCAGACGAAGACAGGGACCCTACGAGCAGTACTTC
clone_size: many; v_call: TRBV7-9; d_call: -; j_call: TRBJ1-4; cdr3_aa: CASSLSEKLFF; cdr3_nt: TGTGCCAGCAGCTTAAGTGAAAAACTGTTTTTT
clone_size: many; v_call: TRBV4-3; d_call: -; j_call: TRBJ2-1; cdr3_aa: CASSQSIAVRYNNEQFF; cdr3_nt: TGCGCCAGCAGCCAGTCGATAGCGGTGAGATATAACAATGAGCAGTTCTTC
clone_size: many; v_call: TRBV11-2; d_call: -; j_call: TRBJ1-1; cdr3_aa: CASSRGQFEAFF; cdr3_nt: TGTGCCAGCAGCCGCGGACAGTTTGAAGCTTTCTTT
clone_size: few; v_call: TRBV6-9; d_call: TRBD2; j_call: TRBJ2-2; cdr3_aa: CASSYPRLAGGTGELFF; cdr3_nt: TGTGCCAGCAGTTACCCCCGACTAGCGGGCGGGACCGGGGAGCTGTTTTTT
clone_size: many; v_call: TRBV7-9; d_call: -; j_call: TRBJ2-7; cdr3_aa: CASSPGGVSSYEQYF; cdr3_nt: TGTGCCAGCAGCCCAGGGGGGGTAAGCTCCTACGAGCAGTACTTC
clone_size: -; v_call: TRBV7-2; d_call: -; j_call: TRBJ2-3; cdr3_aa: CASSSRARTDTQYF; cdr3_nt: TGTGCCAGCAGCTCGCGGGCGAGGACAGATACGCAGTATTTT
clone_size: -; v_call: TRBV12-3/TRBV12-4; d_call: -; j_call: TRBJ2-2; cdr3_aa: CASSISDTGELFF; cdr3_nt: TGTGCCAGCAGTATCAGTGACACCGGGGAGCTGTTTTTT